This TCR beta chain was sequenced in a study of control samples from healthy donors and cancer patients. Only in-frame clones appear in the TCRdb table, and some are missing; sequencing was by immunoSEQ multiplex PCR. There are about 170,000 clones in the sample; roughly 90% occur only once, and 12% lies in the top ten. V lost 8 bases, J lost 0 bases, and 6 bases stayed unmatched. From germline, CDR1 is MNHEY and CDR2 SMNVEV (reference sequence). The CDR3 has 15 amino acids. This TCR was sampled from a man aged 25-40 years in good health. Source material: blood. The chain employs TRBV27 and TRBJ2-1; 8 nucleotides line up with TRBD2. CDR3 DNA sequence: TGTGCCAGCCGGCAGAGCGGGAGCTCCTACAATGAGCAGTTCTTC. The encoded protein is CASRQSGSSYNEQFF.